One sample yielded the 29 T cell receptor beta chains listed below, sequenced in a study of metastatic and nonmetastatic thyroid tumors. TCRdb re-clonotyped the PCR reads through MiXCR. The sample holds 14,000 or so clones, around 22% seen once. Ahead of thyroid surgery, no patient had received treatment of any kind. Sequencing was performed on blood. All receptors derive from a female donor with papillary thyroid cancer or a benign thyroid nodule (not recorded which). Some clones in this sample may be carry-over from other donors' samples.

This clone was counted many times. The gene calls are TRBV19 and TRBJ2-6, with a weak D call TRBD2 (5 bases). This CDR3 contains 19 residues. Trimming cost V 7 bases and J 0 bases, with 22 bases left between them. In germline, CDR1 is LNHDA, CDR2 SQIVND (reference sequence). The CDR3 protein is CASTPGTTASLSGANVLTF. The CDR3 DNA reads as TGTGCCAGTACCCCGGGAACTACAGCGTCCCTCTCTGGGGCCAACGTCCTGACTTTC.

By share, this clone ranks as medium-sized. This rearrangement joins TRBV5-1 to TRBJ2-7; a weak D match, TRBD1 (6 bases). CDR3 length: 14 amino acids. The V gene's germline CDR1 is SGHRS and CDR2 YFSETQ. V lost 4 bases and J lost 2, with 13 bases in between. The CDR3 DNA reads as TGCGCCAGCAGCGGGGCGACAGGCCCCTACGAGCAGTACTTC. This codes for CASSGATGPYEQYF.

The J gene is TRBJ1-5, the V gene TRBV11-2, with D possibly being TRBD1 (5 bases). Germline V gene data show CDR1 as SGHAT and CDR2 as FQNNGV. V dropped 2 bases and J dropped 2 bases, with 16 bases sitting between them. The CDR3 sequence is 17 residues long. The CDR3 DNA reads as TGTGCCAGCAGCTTATACCCCTCAGGGTTTGGCAATCAGCCCCAGCATTTT. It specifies CASSLYPSGFGNQPQHF.

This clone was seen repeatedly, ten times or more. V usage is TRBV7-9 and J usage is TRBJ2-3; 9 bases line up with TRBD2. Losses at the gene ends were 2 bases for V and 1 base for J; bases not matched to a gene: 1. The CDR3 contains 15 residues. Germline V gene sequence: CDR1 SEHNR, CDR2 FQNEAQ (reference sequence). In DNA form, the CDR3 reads TGTGCCAGCAGCTTAATAGCGGGGGGCACAGATACGCAGTATTTT. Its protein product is CASSLIAGGTDTQYF. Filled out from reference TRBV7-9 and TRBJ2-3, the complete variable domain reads DTGVSQNPRHKITKRGQNVTFRCDPISEHNRLYWYRQTLGQGPEFLTYFQNEAQLEKSRLLSDRFSAERPKGSFSTLEIQRTEQGDSAMYLCASSLIAGGTDTQYFGPGTRLTVL.

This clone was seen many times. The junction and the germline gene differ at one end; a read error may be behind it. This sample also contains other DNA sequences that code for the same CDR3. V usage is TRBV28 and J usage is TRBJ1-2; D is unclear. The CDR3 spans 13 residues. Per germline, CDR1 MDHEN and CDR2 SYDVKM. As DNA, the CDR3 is TGTGCCAGCAGTTTACAACAGAACTACGGCTACACCTTC. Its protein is CASSLQQNYGYTF.

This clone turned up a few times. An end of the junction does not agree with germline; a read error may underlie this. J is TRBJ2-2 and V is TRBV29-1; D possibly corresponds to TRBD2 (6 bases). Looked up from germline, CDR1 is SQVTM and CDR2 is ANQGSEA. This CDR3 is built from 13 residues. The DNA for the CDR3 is TGCAGCGTTGTGTCAGCGAACACCGGGGGGCTGTTTTTT. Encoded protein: CSVVSANTGGLFF.

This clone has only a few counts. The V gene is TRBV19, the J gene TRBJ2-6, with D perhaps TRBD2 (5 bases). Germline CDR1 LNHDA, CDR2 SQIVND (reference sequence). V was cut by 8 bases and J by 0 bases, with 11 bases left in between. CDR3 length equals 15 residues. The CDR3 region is CASELGSSGANVLTF. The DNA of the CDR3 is TGTGCCAGTGAGTTAGGGAGCTCTGGGGCCAACGTCCTGACTTTC.

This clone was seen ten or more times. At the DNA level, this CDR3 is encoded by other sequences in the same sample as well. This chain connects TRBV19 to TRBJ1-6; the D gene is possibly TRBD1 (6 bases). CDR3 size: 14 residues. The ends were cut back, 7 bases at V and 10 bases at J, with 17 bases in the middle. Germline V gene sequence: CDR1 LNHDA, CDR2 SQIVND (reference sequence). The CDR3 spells CASISTGKDSPLHF. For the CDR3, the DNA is TGTGCCAGTATCTCCACAGGGAAGGACTCACCCCTCCACTTT.

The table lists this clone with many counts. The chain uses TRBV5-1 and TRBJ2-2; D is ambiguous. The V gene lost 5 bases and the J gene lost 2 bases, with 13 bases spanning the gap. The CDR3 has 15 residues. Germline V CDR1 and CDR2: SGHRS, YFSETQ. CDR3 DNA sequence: TGCGCCAGCAGTCGACGAGACTCAAACACCGGGGAGCTGTTTTTT. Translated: CASSRRDSNTGELFF. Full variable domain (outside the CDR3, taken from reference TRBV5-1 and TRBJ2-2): KAGVTQTPRYLIKTRGQQVTLSCSPISGHRSVSWYQQTPGQGLQFLFEYFSETQRNKGNFPGRFSGRQFSNSRSEMNVSTLELGDSALYLCASSRRDSNTGELFFGEGSRLTVL.

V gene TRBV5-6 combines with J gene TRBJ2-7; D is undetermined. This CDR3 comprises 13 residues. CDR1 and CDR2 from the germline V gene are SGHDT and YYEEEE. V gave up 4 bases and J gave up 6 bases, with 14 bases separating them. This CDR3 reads CASSPPIAGEQYF. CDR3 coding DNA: TGTGCCAGCAGCCCTCCTATAGCAGGCGAGCAGTACTTC.

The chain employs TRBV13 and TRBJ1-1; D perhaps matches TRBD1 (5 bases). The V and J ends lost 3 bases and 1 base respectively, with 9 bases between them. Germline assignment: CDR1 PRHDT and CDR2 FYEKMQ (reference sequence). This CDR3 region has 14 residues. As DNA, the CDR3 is TGTGCCAGCAGCTTGGGACGGCCGAACACTGAAGCTTTCTTT. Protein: CASSLGRPNTEAFF.

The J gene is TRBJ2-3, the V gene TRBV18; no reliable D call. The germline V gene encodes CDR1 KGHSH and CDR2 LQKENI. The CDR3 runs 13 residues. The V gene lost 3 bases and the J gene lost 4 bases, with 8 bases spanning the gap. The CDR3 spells CASSPVRADTQYF. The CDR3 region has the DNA TGTGCCAGCTCACCGGTTCGAGCAGATACGCAGTATTTT.

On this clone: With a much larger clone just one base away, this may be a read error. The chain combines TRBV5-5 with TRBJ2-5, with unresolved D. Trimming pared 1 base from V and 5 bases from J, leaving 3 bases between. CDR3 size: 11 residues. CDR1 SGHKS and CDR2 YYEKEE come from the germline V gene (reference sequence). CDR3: CASSLIETQYF. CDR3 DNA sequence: TGTGCCAGCAGCTTGATTGAGACCCAGTACTTC.

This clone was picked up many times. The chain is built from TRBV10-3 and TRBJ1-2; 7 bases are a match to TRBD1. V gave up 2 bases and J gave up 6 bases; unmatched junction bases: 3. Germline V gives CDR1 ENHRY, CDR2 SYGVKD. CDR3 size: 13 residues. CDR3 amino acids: CAISEATGHGYTF. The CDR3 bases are TGTGCCATCAGTGAGGCGACAGGGCATGGCTACACCTTC.

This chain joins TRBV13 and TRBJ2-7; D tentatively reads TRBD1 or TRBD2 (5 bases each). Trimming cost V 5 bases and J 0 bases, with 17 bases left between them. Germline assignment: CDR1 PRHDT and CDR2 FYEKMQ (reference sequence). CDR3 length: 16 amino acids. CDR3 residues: CASSQLEGSGSYEQYF. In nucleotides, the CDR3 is TGTGCCAGCAGCCAGCTAGAGGGGTCAGGCTCCTACGAGCAGTACTTC.

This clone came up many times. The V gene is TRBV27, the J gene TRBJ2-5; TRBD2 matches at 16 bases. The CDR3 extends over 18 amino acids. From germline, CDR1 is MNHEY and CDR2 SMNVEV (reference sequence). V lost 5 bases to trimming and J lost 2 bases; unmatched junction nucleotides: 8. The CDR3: CASSGGTSGGAFQETQYF. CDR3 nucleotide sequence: TGTGCCAGCAGTGGGGGGACTAGCGGGGGGGCGTTTCAAGAGACCCAGTACTTC.

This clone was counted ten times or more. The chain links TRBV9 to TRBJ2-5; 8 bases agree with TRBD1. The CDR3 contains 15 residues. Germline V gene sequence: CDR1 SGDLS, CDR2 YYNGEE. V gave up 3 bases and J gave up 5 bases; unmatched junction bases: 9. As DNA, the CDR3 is TGTGCCAGCAGCGGACCTCAGGGGGCAGGGGAGACCCAGTACTTC. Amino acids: CASSGPQGAGETQYF.

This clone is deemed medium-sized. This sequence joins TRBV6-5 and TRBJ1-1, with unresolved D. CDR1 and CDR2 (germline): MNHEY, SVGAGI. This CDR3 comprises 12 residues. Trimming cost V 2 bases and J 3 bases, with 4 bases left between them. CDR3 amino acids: CASSYGDTEAFF. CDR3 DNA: TGTGCCAGCAGTTACGGGGACACTGAAGCTTTCTTT.

CDR3 protein: CASSTLRGGDNEQFF. CDR3 nucleotide sequence: TGTGCCAGCAGCACCTTGCGGGGGGGCGACAATGAGCAGTTCTTC. V and J are TRBV7-4 and TRBJ2-1, with TRBD2 matching over 9 bases. J was trimmed by 5 bases and V by 5 bases; bases with no gene match: 7. Germline CDR1 reads SGHVT; CDR2 reads SQSDAQ. The CDR3 extends over 15 amino acids.

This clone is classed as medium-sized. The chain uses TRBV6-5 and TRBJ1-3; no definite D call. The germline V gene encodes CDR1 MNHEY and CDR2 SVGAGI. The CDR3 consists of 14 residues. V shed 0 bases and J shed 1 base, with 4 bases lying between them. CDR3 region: CASSYSGSGNTIYF. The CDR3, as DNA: TGTGCCAGCAGTTACTCAGGGTCTGGAAACACCATATATTTT.

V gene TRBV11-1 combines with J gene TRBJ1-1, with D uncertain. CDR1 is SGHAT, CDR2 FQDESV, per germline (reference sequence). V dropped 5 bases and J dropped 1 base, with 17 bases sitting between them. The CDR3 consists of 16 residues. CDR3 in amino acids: CASSHTRPQSNTEAFF. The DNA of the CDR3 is TGTGCCAGCAGCCACACCCGGCCCCAATCGAACACTGAAGCTTTCTTT.

The CDR3 spells CASRPGRASSDTQYF. The CDR3 region has the DNA TGTGCCAGCAGGCCGGGACGGGCATCATCAGATACGCAGTATTTT. This chain connects TRBV7-2 to TRBJ2-3; the D call may be TRBD1 or TRBD2 (5 bases each). The germline V and J ends were trimmed by 6 bases and 4 bases, with 17 bases remaining between them. Germline CDR1 reads SGHTA; CDR2 reads FQGNSA. The CDR3 length is 15 residues.

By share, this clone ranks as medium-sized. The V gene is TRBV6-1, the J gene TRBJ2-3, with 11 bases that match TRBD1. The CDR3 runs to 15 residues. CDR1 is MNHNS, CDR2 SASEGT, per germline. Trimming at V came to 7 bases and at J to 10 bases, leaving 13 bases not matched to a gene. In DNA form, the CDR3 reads TGTGCCAGCACTGCTCCGGACAGGGGGCCCGGGGCGCAGTATTTT. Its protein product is CASTAPDRGPGAQYF.

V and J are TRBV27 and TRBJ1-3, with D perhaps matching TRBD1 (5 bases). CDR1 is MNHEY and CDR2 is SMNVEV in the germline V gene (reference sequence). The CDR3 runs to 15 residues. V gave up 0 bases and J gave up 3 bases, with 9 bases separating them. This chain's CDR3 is CASSLSKRGGNTIYF. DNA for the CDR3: TGTGCCAGCAGTTTATCGAAAAGGGGTGGAAACACCATATATTTT.

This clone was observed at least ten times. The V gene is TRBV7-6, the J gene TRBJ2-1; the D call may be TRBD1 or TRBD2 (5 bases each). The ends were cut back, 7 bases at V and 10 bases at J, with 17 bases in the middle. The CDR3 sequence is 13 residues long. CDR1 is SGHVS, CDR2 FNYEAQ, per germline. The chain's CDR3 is CASTHGDGAEQFF. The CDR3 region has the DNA TGTGCCAGCACTCACGGCGACGGGGCCGAGCAGTTCTTC.

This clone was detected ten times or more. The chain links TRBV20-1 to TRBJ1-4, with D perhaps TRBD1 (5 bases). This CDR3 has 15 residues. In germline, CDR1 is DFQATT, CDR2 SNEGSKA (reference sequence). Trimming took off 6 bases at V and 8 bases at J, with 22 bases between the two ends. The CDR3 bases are TGCAGTGCGTCCCGGGGCTTAGTGGCTCAGGAAAAACTGTTTTTT. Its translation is CSASRGLVAQEKLFF.

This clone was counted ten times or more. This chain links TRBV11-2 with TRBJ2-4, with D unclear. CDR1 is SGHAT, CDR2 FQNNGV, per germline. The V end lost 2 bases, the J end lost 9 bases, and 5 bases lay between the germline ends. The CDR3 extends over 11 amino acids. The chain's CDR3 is CASSLSGIQYF. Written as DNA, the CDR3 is TGTGCCAGCAGCTTATCGGGCATTCAGTACTTC.

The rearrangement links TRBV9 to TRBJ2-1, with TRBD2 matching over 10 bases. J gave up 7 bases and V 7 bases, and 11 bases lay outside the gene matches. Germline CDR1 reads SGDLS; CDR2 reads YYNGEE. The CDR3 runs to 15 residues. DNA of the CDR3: TGTGCCAGCTCCTCTAGCGGGAGCCCCCGGAATGAGCAGTTCTTC. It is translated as CASSSSGSPRNEQFF.

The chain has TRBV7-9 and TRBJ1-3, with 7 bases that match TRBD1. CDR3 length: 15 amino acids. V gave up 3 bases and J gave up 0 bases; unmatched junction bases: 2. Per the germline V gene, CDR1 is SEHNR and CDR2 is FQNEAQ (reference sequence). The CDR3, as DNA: TGTGCCAGCAGCTTGGGACAGAGCTCTGGAAACACCATATATTTT. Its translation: CASSLGQSSGNTIYF.